The 8 T cell receptor beta chains listed next were all sequenced from one sample in a study of blood T cell repertoires in COVID-19. Clones were sequenced by immunoSEQ multiplex PCR, and TCRdb holds only the in-frame ones, with some missing. The table has around 200,000 clones, more than 75% seen once. The sequenced sample consisted of peripheral blood. The receptors shown here come from a man between 18 and 29 years old with active or convalescent COVID-19.

This clone has just one count. This chain connects TRBV9 to TRBJ2-1; 7 positions agree with TRBD1. The CDR3 spans 15 residues. Germline CDR1 reads SGDLS; CDR2 reads YYNGEE. Trimming took 3 bases from V and 2 from J; bases not matched to a gene: 5. CDR3 amino acids: CASSAPGTAYNEQFF. The CDR3 nucleotides are TGTGCCAGCAGCGCCCCCGGGACAGCCTACAATGAGCAGTTCTTC.

The V gene is TRBV10-3, the J gene TRBJ2-1; D is uncertain. The CDR3 is 14 amino acids. Trimming removed 2 bases at V and 4 bases at J, with 9 bases between. The V gene's germline CDR1 is ENHRY and CDR2 SYGVKD. CDR3 DNA: TGTGCCATCAGTGAGATAAACAGATACAATGAGCAGTTCTTC. It specifies CAISEINRYNEQFF.

This clone came up once. The chain employs TRBV11-3 and TRBJ2-7, with TRBD2 matching 13 bases. Unmatched junction bases numbered 2, after V lost 1 base and J lost 5 bases. The CDR3 is 15 residues long. Germline-derived CDR1 and CDR2 are SGHNT and YENEEA. The CDR3 DNA reads TGTGCCAGCAGCTTAGGGACTAGCGGGAGAAACGAGCAGTACTTC. It translates to CASSLGTSGRNEQYF.

The chain combines TRBV6-2 or TRBV6-3 with TRBJ1-5; 8 nucleotides line up with TRBD1. Per the germline V gene, CDR1 is MNHEY and CDR2 is SVGEGT. The V and J ends lost 5 bases and 5 bases, in that order; junction bases with no gene match: 11. This CDR3 has 16 residues. The CDR3: CASSNPFDRGHQPQHF. The CDR3 DNA reads TGTGCCAGCAGTAATCCATTCGACAGGGGCCATCAGCCCCAGCATTTT.

In this sample, this clone turned up once. The V and J genes are TRBV5-6 and TRBJ2-5; 7 nucleotides line up with TRBD2. Per germline, CDR1 SGHDT and CDR2 YYEEEE. The CDR3 has 16 residues. J was trimmed by 3 bases and V by 0 bases; bases with no gene match: 8. CDR3 nucleotide sequence: TGTGCCAGCAGCTTGGGGGTGGGAGGGGCCAAAGAGACCCAGTACTTC. This encodes CASSLGVGGAKETQYF.

The gene calls are TRBV10-1 and TRBJ2-5; 11 bases agree with TRBD2. The CDR3 totals 18 residues. The V gene end was trimmed by 0 bases and the J gene end by 2 bases; junction bases not matched to a gene: 8. Germline V lookup: CDR1 WNHNN, CDR2 SYGVQD (reference sequence). CDR3: CASSESPPGTSGQETQYF. CDR3 DNA: TGCGCCAGCAGTGAGTCGCCTCCCGGGACTAGCGGACAAGAGACCCAGTACTTC.

The CDR3 DNA reads as TGTGCCAGCAGCTTGGAGCGCCCTGATCAGCCCCAGCATTTT. It specifies CASSLERPDQPQHF. The chain uses TRBV5-8 and TRBJ1-5; D ambiguous. Trimming took off 0 bases at V and 5 bases at J, with 9 bases between the two ends. The CDR3 has 14 residues. Germline V gene data show CDR1 as SGHTS and CDR2 as YDEGEE. The whole variable domain, remainder taken from reference TRBV5-8 and TRBJ1-5, is EAGVTQSPTHLIKTRGQQATLRCSPISGHTSVYWYQQALGLGLQFLLWYDEGEERNRGNFPPRFSGRQFPNYSSELNVNALELEDSALYLCASSLERPDQPQHFGDGTRLSIL.

V is TRBV2 and J is TRBJ1-2; D gene uncertain. The CDR3 has 12 amino acids. Per the germline V gene, CDR1 is SNHLY and CDR2 is FYNNEI. Trimming stripped 4 bases from V and 6 bases from J, with 9 bases between. The CDR3 DNA follows: TGTGCCAGCAGTGTTCTCGGGAATGGCTACACCTTC. It is translated as CASSVLGNGYTF.